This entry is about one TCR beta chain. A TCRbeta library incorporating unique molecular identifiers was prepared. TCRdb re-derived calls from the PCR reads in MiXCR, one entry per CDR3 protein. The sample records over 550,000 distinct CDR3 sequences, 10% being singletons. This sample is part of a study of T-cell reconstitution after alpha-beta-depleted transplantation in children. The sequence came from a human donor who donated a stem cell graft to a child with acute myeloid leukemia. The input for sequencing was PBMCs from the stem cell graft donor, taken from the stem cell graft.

The CDR3 nucleotides read TGCAGCGTATCCGGGACAGGGGGAAACATTCAGTACTTC. Amino acids: CSVSGTGGNIQYF. This chain uses TRBV29-1 with TRBJ2-4, with 11 bases lining up with TRBD1. Per germline, CDR1 SQVTM and CDR2 ANQGSEA. The junction had 4 bases not matched to a gene; V was cut back by 6 bases and J by 6 bases. The CDR3 spans 13 residues.